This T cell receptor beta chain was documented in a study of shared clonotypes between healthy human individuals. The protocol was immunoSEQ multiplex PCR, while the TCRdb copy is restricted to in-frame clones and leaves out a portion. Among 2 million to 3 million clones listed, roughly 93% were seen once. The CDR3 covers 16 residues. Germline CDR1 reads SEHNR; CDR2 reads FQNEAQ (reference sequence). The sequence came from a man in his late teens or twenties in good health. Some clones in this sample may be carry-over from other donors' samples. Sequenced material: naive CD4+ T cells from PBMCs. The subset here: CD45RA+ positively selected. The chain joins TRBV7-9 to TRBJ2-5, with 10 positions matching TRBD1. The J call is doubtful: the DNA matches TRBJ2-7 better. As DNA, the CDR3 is TGTGCCAGCAGCGGTGAGGGGACAGGGGCTACCTACGAGCAGTACTTC. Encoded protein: CASSGEGTGATYEQYF.